This TCR beta chain stems from a study of CXCR3-negative and CXCR3-positive naive CD8 T cells. Study observations and caveats: CXCR3-positive naive cells had more hydrophobic TRB CDR3s than CXCR3-negative naive cells. Whereas both naive subsets had comparably high diversity, memory CD8+ cells had much lower diversity.

Germline CDR1 reads MDHEN; CDR2 reads SYDVKM. CDR3 size: 13 residues. Notes on this clonotype: Its antigen is unknown.

In preparing the TRB cDNA libraries, 5' RACE with UMI labels was used. TCRdb reprocessed the 5' RACE reads and keeps a single row for each CDR3 protein, giving no DNA. Its clone listing holds around 95,000 distinct CDR3 sequences. The specimen sequenced was naive CXCR3+ CD8+ T cells from blood. Subset reported: CD45RO-CCR7+CD27+CD95- naive CD8+ T cells expressing CXCR3 (TNR3+). The genes are TRBV28 and TRBJ2-7. The sequence derives from a human donor in good health. Some clones in this sample may be carry-over from other donors' samples. This CDR3 is CASRSDGTYEQYF.